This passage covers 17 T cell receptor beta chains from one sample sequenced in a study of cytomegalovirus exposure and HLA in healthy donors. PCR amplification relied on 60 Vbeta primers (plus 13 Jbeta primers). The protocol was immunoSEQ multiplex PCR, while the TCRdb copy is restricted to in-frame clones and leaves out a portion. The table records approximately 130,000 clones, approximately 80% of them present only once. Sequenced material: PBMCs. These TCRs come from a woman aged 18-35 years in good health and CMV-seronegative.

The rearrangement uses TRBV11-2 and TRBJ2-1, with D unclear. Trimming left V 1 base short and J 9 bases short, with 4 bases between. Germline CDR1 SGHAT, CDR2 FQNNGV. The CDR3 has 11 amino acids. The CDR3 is CASSLGGEQFF. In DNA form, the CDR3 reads TGTGCCAGCAGCTTAGGCGGTGAGCAGTTCTTC.

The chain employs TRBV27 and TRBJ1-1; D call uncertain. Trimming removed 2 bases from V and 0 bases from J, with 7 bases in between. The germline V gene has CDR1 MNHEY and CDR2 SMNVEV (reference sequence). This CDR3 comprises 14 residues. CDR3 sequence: CASSLAGMNTEAFF. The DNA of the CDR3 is TGTGCCAGCAGTTTAGCCGGGATGAACACTGAAGCTTTCTTT.

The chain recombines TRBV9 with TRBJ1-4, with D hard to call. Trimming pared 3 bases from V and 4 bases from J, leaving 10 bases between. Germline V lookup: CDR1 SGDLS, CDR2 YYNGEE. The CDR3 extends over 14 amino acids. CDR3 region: CASSEQLYNEKLFF. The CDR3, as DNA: TGTGCCAGCAGCGAACAGCTGTATAATGAAAAACTGTTTTTT.

The CDR3 DNA sequence: TGTGCCAGCAGCTTGAGGTTAGCCGACGTTGGCTACACCTTC. This sequence encodes CASSLRLADVGYTF. The chain recombines TRBV5-6 with TRBJ1-2; no clear D gene. CDR1 and CDR2 from the germline V gene are SGHDT and YYEEEE. The CDR3 sequence is 14 residues long. V was clipped by 1 base and J by 7 bases, with 14 bases between them.

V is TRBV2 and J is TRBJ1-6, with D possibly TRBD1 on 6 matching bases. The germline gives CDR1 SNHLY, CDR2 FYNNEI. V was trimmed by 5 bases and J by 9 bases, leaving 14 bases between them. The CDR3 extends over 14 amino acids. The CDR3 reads CASSPQGQGSPLHF. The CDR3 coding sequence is TGTGCCAGCAGTCCGCAGGGGCAGGGTTCACCCCTCCACTTT. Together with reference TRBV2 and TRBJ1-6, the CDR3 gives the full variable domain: EPEVTQTPSHQVTQMGQEVILRCVPISNHLYFYWYRQILGQKVEFLVSFYNNEISEKSEIFDDQFSVERPDGSNFTLKIRSTKLEDSAMYFCASSPQGQGSPLHFGNGTRLTVT.

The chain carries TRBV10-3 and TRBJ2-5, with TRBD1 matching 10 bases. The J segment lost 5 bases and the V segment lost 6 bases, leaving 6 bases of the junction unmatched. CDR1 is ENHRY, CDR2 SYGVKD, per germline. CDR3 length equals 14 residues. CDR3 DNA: TGTGCCATCAGAGAGGGACAGGGGAGGGAGACCCAGTACTTC. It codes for CAIREGQGRETQYF.

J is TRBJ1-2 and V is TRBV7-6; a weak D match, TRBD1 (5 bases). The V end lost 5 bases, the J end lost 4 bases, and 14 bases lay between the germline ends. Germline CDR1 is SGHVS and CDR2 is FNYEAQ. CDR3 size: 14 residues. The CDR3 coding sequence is TGTGCCAGCAGCGAGAACACCGGGGGCTATGGCTACACCTTC. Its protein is CASSENTGGYGYTF.

CDR3 nucleotides: TGTGCCAGCAGCTTGGAACAGCTAGAGCAGTTCTTC. This translates into CASSLEQLEQFF. V is TRBV7-9 and J is TRBJ2-1; D gene uncertain. Per the germline V gene, CDR1 is SEHNR and CDR2 is FQNEAQ (reference sequence). The CDR3 extends over 12 amino acids. The V end was cut by 3 bases, the J end by 10 bases, with 10 bases between.

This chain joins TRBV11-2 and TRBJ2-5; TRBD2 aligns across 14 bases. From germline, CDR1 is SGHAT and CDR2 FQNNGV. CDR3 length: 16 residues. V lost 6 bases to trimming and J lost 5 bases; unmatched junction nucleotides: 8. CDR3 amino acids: CASSLGLAGVRETQYF. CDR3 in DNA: TGTGCCAGCAGTCTGGGACTAGCGGGAGTGAGGGAGACCCAGTACTTC. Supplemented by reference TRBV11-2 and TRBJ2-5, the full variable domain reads EAGVAQSPRYKIIEKRQSVAFWCNPISGHATLYWYQQILGQGPKLLIQFQNNGVVDDSQLPKDRFSAERLKGVDSTLKIQPAKLEDSAVYLCASSLGLAGVRETQYFGPGTRLLVL.

The CDR3 spells CASSRTSGRRETQYF. DNA for the CDR3: TGTGCCAGCAGCCGGACTAGCGGGAGAAGGGAGACCCAGTACTTC. The chain carries TRBV5-4 and TRBJ2-5, with TRBD2 matching over 13 bases. CDR3 length: 15 residues. The V gene end was trimmed by 4 bases and the J gene end by 5 bases; junction bases not matched to a gene: 5. CDR1 and CDR2 (germline): SGHNT, YYREEE (reference sequence).

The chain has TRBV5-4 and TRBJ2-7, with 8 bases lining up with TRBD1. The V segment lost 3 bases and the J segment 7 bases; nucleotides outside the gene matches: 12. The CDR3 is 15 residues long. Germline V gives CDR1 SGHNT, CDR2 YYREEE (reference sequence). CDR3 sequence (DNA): TGTGCCAGCAGCTCCAGGGAAGGCAGGGGGCTGGAGCAGTACTTC. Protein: CASSSREGRGLEQYF.

The CDR3 DNA is TGTGCCAGCGGAACAGGGGCGGCTAATGAAAAACTGTTTTTT. It is translated as CASGTGAANEKLFF. The chain combines TRBV4-2 with TRBJ1-4; 7 bases line up with TRBD1. The J segment lost 3 bases and the V segment lost 8 bases, leaving 6 bases of the junction unmatched. The CDR3 sequence is 14 residues long. Germline V gene data show CDR1 as LGHNA and CDR2 as YNFKEQ.

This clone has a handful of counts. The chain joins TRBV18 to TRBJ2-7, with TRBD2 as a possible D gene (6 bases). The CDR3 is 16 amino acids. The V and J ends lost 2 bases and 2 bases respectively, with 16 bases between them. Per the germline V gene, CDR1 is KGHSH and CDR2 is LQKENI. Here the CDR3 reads CASSPTSRGDPYEQYF. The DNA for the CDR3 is TGTGCCAGCTCACCAACATCGCGCGGGGACCCCTACGAGCAGTACTTC.

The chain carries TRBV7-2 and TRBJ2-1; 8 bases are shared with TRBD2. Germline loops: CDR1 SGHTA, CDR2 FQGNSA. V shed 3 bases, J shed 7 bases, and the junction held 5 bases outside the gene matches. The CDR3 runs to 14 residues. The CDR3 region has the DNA TGTGCCAGCAGCTTGACCGGGGGGGCGAATGAGCAGTTCTTC. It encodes CASSLTGGANEQFF.

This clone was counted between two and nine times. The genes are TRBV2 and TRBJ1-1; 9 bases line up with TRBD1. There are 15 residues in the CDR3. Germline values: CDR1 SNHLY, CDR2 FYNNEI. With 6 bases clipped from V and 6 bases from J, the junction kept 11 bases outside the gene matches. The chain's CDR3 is CASSLIDRGRAEAFF. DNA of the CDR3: TGTGCCAGCAGCCTTATTGACAGGGGGAGGGCTGAAGCTTTCTTT.

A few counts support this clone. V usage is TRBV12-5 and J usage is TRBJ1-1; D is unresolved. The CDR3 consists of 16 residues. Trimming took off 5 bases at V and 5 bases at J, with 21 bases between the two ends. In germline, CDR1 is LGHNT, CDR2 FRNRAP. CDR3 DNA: TGTGCTAGTGGTCCGAGGATCGGGAGACGGACTACTGAAGCTTTCTTT. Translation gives CASGPRIGRRTTEAFF. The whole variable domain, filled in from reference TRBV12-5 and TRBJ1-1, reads DARVTQTPRHKVTEMGQEVTMRCQPILGHNTVFWYRQTMMQGLELLAYFRNRAPLDDSGMPKDRFSAEMPDATLATLKIQPSEPRDSAVYFCASGPRIGRRTTEAFFGQGTRLTVV.

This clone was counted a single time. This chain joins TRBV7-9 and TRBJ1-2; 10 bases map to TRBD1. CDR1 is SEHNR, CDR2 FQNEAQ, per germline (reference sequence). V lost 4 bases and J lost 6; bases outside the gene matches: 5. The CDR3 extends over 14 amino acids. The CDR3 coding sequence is TGTGCCAGCAGCTATGGACAGGGGGGGGATGGCTACACCTTC. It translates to CASSYGQGGDGYTF. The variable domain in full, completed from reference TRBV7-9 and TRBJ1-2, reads DTGVSQNPRHKITKRGQNVTFRCDPISEHNRLYWYRQTLGQGPEFLTYFQNEAQLEKSRLLSDRFSAERPKGSFSTLEIQRTEQGDSAMYLCASSYGQGGDGYTFGSGTRLTVV.